One and the same sample provided the 32 T cell receptor beta chains below, sequenced in a study of CD8+CD57+ T cells in acquired aplastic anemia. By flow cytometry, patients selected for sequencing had shown an expansion of CD8+CD57+ cells. CDR3 and TCR beta VDJ profiling relied on a genomic DNA template. TCRdb re-called the reads with MiXCR, one entry per CDR3 protein. The data show under 500,000 distinct CDR3 sequences, less than 35% seen once. Specimen: sorted CD4+, CD8+, or CD8+CD57+ T cells (not recorded which) from PBMCs. Every receptor here comes from a human donor with aplastic anemia.

The chain combines TRBV9 with TRBJ2-2, with TRBD2 identical over 10 bases. There are 16 residues in the CDR3. The germline V gene encodes CDR1 SGDLS and CDR2 YYNGEE. Trimming removed 0 bases from V and 6 bases from J; junction bases left unmatched: 5. The CDR3 bases are TGTGCCAGCAGCGTAGCGAGCGGGGGGGCCTCCGGGGAGCTGTTTTTT. Its protein is CASSVASGGASGELFF.

This clonotype was picked up one time. It may be a read error: a sequence one base away is much more abundant. The chain joins TRBV11-2 to TRBJ1-5; TRBD1 matches at 8 bases. Germline V CDR1 and CDR2: SGHAT, FQNNGV. This CDR3 has 16 residues. CDR3 bases: TGTGCCGGCAGCTTATTCACGGGACAGGGCAATCAGCCCCAGCATTTT. This gives the protein CAGSLFTGQGNQPQHF.

This clonotype has ten or more counts. The V and J genes are TRBV2 and TRBJ2-7, with D unresolved. The V gene's germline CDR1 is SNHLY and CDR2 FYNNEI. The CDR3 runs to 18 residues. V dropped 2 bases and J dropped 0 bases, with 20 bases sitting between them. The CDR3 here is CASSEPALEVVGSYEQYF. The CDR3, as DNA: TGTGCCAGCAGTGAACCAGCCCTCGAGGTCGTCGGCTCCTACGAGCAGTACTTC.

The V and J genes are TRBV5-8 and TRBJ1-2; D unresolved. Germline CDR1 reads SGHTS; CDR2 reads YDEGEE. This CDR3 spans 11 amino acids. Trimming cost V 4 bases and J 11 bases, with 12 bases left between them. The CDR3 is CASSPSTGYTF. The CDR3 nucleotides read TGTGCCAGCAGCCCCTCTACCGGGTACACCTTC.

This sequence joins TRBV20-1 and TRBJ2-2; D not certain. V lost 2 bases and J lost 0, with 1 base in between. CDR3 length: 12 amino acids. Germline CDR1 DFQATT, CDR2 SNEGSKA (reference sequence). The CDR3 DNA sequence: TGCAGTGCTAGATCGAACACCGGGGAGCTGTTTTTT. Its protein product is CSARSNTGELFF.

For the CDR3, the DNA is TGTGCCACCAGACGGGGGATTTGGGAAAAACTGTTTTTT. Its protein is CATRRGIWEKLFF. The gene calls are TRBV19 and TRBJ1-4, with a possible D match to TRBD1 (5 bases). The CDR3 is 13 residues long. V lost 10 bases to trimming and J lost 8 bases, with 17 bases between them. Per germline, CDR1 LNHDA and CDR2 SQIVND (reference sequence).

This clonotype was recorded at least ten times. J is TRBJ1-2 and V is TRBV19; D perhaps matches TRBD1 (5 bases). This CDR3 has 14 amino acids. V lost 4 bases and J lost 10, with 19 bases in between. Germline assignment: CDR1 LNHDA and CDR2 SQIVND (reference sequence). In DNA form, the CDR3 reads TGTGCCAGTAGTACCCAAACGGGACTTGAGGACTACACCTTC. It yields the protein CASSTQTGLEDYTF. The complete variable domain, with remaining parts taken from reference TRBV19 and TRBJ1-2, reads DGGITQSPKYLFRKEGQNVTLSCEQNLNHDAMYWYRQDPGQGLRLIYYSQIVNDFQKGDIAEGYSVSREKKESFPLTVTSAQKNPTAFYLCASSTQTGLEDYTFGSGTRLTVV.

V usage is TRBV7-2 and J usage is TRBJ1-2; D is unclear. CDR3 length equals 12 residues. Germline V gene data show CDR1 as SGHTA and CDR2 as FQGNSA. The germline V and J ends were trimmed by 1 base and 8 bases, with 8 bases remaining between them. CDR3 region: CASSLDYGGYTF. The CDR3 DNA is TGTGCCAGCAGCTTAGATTACGGAGGCTACACCTTC.

Remarks on this clonotype: A much more abundant neighbour one base away suggests this may be a read error. The V and J genes are TRBV15 and TRBJ2-1; 13 positions agree with TRBD2. CDR3 length equals 14 residues. CDR1 is LNHNV and CDR2 is YYDKDF in the germline V gene (reference sequence). In DNA, the CDR3 is TGTGCCACCAGCAGAGGGACTAGCGGGAGTGAGAAGTTCTTC. The encoded protein is CATSRGTSGSEKFF.

V gene TRBV2 combines with J gene TRBJ1-5; 8 bases are shared with TRBD1. The CDR3 is 17 residues long. The trim removed 4 bases at V and 0 bases at J, leaving 8 bases unmatched. CDR1 and CDR2 (germline): SNHLY, FYNNEI. For the CDR3, the DNA is TGTGCCAGCAGTGGAGACAGGGGCCTCCTTAGCAATCAGCCCCAGCATTTT. It translates to CASSGDRGLLSNQPQHF.

There are many counts of this clonotype. CDR3 protein: CASSYRVGETQYF. CDR3 sequence (DNA): TGTGCCAGCAGCTACAGGGTAGGAGAGACCCAGTACTTC. The chain carries TRBV7-6 and TRBJ2-5; a weak D match, TRBD1 (6 bases). Per germline, CDR1 SGHVS and CDR2 FNYEAQ. This CDR3 comprises 13 residues. Trimming stripped 4 bases from V and 4 bases from J, with 10 bases between.

This clonotype was seen a handful of times. The gene calls are TRBV20-1 and TRBJ1-3, with D hard to call. Trimming cost V 0 bases and J 4 bases, with 10 bases left between them. There are 14 residues in the CDR3. Germline CDR1 and CDR2: DFQATT and SNEGSKA (reference sequence). The CDR3 nucleotides read TGCAGTGCTAGAGATTTGGGTCTCGGAAACACCATATATTTT. The encoded protein is CSARDLGLGNTIYF.

A note on this clonotype: The junction and the germline gene differ at one end; a read error may be behind it. The chain uses TRBV7-8 and TRBJ2-7; 9 positions agree with TRBD2. From germline, CDR1 is SGHVS and CDR2 FQNEAQ. The CDR3 loop spans 16 amino acids. The CDR3 coding sequence is TGTGCCAGCAGCTTGGAACCCGGGACTAGCATCCACGAGCAGCACTTC. It specifies CASSLEPGTSIHEQHF.

The chain uses TRBV2 and TRBJ1-2; TRBD1 is a possible D gene (5 bases). The V gene's germline CDR1 is SNHLY and CDR2 FYNNEI. The V end lost 8 bases, the J end lost 4 bases, and 17 bases lay between the germline ends. The CDR3 runs to 14 residues. The CDR3 region is CASGGQTSSYGYTF. In DNA, the CDR3 is TGTGCCAGCGGGGGTCAAACAAGTAGCTATGGCTACACCTTC.

V gene TRBV10-3 combines with J gene TRBJ1-1; TRBD1 is a possible D gene (5 bases). Germline values: CDR1 ENHRY, CDR2 SYGVKD. Trimming took off 3 bases at V and 6 bases at J, with 11 bases between the two ends. This CDR3 region has 13 residues. This CDR3 is CAISEVRGPEAFF. In DNA form, the CDR3 reads TGTGCCATCAGTGAAGTCCGGGGACCTGAAGCTTTCTTT.

The V gene is TRBV18, the J gene TRBJ1-2, with D hard to call. The V end was cut by 3 bases, the J end by 5 bases, with 13 bases between. The length of the CDR3 is 14 residues. Germline CDR1 KGHSH, CDR2 LQKENI. Here the CDR3 DNA reads TGTGCCAGCTCACCGGAGGGAATTGGATATGGCTACACCTTC. Its translation: CASSPEGIGYGYTF.

This clonotype has ten or more counts. The chain has TRBV20-1 and TRBJ2-7; 9 bases are shared with TRBD1. CDR1 and CDR2 (germline): DFQATT, SNEGSKA (reference sequence). This CDR3 has 14 amino acids. J gave up 5 bases and V 3 bases, and 8 bases lay outside the gene matches. The CDR3 loop is CSARSPGQGNEQYF. The CDR3 DNA is TGCAGTGCTAGGTCCCCGGGACAGGGCAACGAGCAGTACTTC.

This clonotype was observed a few times. The chain links TRBV10-3 to TRBJ2-5, with 15 positions matching TRBD2. V lost 10 bases and J lost 1; bases outside the gene matches: 10. The CDR3 length is 17 residues. In germline, CDR1 is ENHRY, CDR2 SYGVKD. The CDR3 reads CASSLGTSGRFQETQYF. As DNA, the CDR3 is TGTGCCAGCTCACTCGGGACTAGCGGGAGGTTCCAAGAGACCCAGTACTTC.

Regarding this clonotype: One end of the junction varies from germline; a read error may be responsible. This sequence joins TRBV7-8 and TRBJ2-1; the D gene is possibly TRBD2 (6 bases). Germline CDR1 SGHVS, CDR2 FQNEAQ. The CDR3 has 16 residues. CDR3 protein: CASGLAATIIGNEQFF. DNA of the CDR3: TGTGCCAGCGGCTTAGCGGCCACGATTATCGGCAATGAGCAGTTCTTC. The full variable domain, rest sourced from reference TRBV7-8 and TRBJ2-1, is GAGVSQSPRYKVAKRGQDVALRCDPISGHVSLFWYQQALGQGPEFLTYFQNEAQLDKSGLPSDRFFAERPEGSVSTLKIQRTQQEDSAVYLCASGLAATIIGNEQFFGPGTRLTVL.

This clonotype was picked up many times. V is TRBV9 and J is TRBJ2-7; perhaps TRBD2 as D (5 bases). V was pared by 0 bases and J by 4 bases, with 11 bases between. The germline CDR1 and CDR2 sequences are SGDLS and YYNGEE. The CDR3 spans 14 residues. The CDR3 coding sequence is TGTGCCAGCAGCGTAGCTGAGGGTTTTTACGAGCAGTACTTC. Its translation is CASSVAEGFYEQYF.

This clonotype was counted only a few times. This rearrangement joins TRBV29-1 to TRBJ1-2; TRBD1 is a possible D gene (5 bases). From germline, CDR1 is SQVTM and CDR2 ANQGSEA. The CDR3 is 13 residues long. V gave up 5 bases and J gave up 3 bases, with 13 bases separating them. The CDR3 DNA reads as TGCAGCGTTTTGGGGACGGTCGACTATGGCTACACCTTC. Its translation is CSVLGTVDYGYTF.

This clonotype was seen ten or more times. The genes are TRBV15 and TRBJ1-2; perhaps TRBD1 as D (5 bases). This CDR3 has 16 residues. Germline assignment: CDR1 LNHNV and CDR2 YYDKDF (reference sequence). Trimming left V 0 bases short and J 4 bases short, with 15 bases between. CDR3 in amino acids: CATSRDLVRDGYGYTF. CDR3 in DNA: TGTGCCACCAGCAGAGATCTTGTCAGGGACGGCTATGGCTACACCTTC.

This clonotype was seen at least ten times. The gene calls are TRBV2 and TRBJ1-2, with a weak D call TRBD1 (6 bases). Trimming removed 4 bases from V and 3 bases from J, with 15 bases in between. Germline V gene lookup returns CDR1 SNHLY and CDR2 FYNNEI. This CDR3 has 15 amino acids. DNA of the CDR3: TGTGCCAGCAGTGTCGGAAAAACAGGGCACTATGGCTACACCTTC. Translated: CASSVGKTGHYGYTF.

As regards this clonotype: At one end, the junction sequence differs from germline, possibly due to a read error. The V gene is TRBV6-5, the J gene TRBJ1-4; D not resolved. The CDR3 is 16 residues long. Germline-derived CDR1 and CDR2 are MNHEY and SVGAGI. The CDR3 loop reads CASRYAVGVGSEKLFF. DNA of the CDR3: TGTGCCAGCCGTTACGCGGTCGGCGTGGGTAGTGAAAAACTGTTTTTT.

In this sample, this clonotype turned up a few times. The chain carries TRBV5-1 and TRBJ2-3, with D uncertain. CDR3 size: 15 residues. CDR1 and CDR2 (germline): SGHRS, YFSETQ. The germline V and J ends were trimmed by 4 bases and 1 base, with 13 bases remaining between them. The CDR3 bases are TGCGCCAGCAGCCCGACGGCTACCGGCACAGATACGCAGTATTTT. This sequence encodes CASSPTATGTDTQYF.

The chain combines TRBV29-1 with TRBJ2-3; a weak D match, TRBD2 (5 bases). V was trimmed by 7 bases and J by 5 bases, leaving 10 bases between them. From germline, CDR1 is SQVTM and CDR2 ANQGSEA. There are 11 residues in the CDR3. The CDR3 nucleotides read TGCAGCGGGAGACGGGGAGATACGCAGTATTTT. Translating it yields CSGRRGDTQYF.

In its sample, this clonotype was seen a few times. The chain employs TRBV7-8 and TRBJ2-3, with D tentatively TRBD2 (7 bases). The CDR3 covers 16 residues. The germline gives CDR1 SGHVS, CDR2 FQNEAQ. Trimming stripped 2 bases from V and 3 bases from J, with 15 bases between. For the CDR3, the DNA is TGTGCCAGCAGCTTACTCCCGGGGGGCCCGACAGATACGCAGTATTTT. Protein: CASSLLPGGPTDTQYF.

This clonotype was counted between two and nine times. The chain couples TRBV20-1 to TRBJ1-1, with D maybe TRBD1 (5 bases). Germline V gives CDR1 DFQATT, CDR2 SNEGSKA (reference sequence). Trimming took off 0 bases at V and 12 bases at J, with 14 bases between the two ends. CDR3 length: 12 residues. The CDR3 coding sequence is TGCAGTGCTAGAGAGGTCCTCTGGGGGTCTTTCTTT. It specifies CSAREVLWGSFF.

This clonotype was observed a handful of times. The chain carries TRBV9 and TRBJ1-1, with D tentatively TRBD1 (5 bases). The V gene lost 3 bases and the J gene lost 5 bases, with 17 bases spanning the gap. Germline V gene lookup returns CDR1 SGDLS and CDR2 YYNGEE. The CDR3 runs 15 residues. The CDR3 DNA reads as TGTGCCAGCAGCGAGAGAGGCCAGGGCCCTACTGAAGCTTTCTTT. Its translation is CASSERGQGPTEAFF.

About this clonotype: The conserved closing phenylalanine or tryptophan is absent in this CDR3, likely reflecting a read error. The DNA is omitted, as the CDR3 cannot be located on it reliably, and the CDR3 follows TCRdb's listing. The chain has TRBV15 and TRBJ2-5; the D segment call TRBD1 is taken from the table without a DNA check. The CDR3 extends over 10 residues, inclusive of both ends. Germline V CDR1 and CDR2: LNHNV, YYDKDF (reference sequence). The CDR3 reads CATSCRGPKH.

This clonotype occurred a few times. The chain links TRBV7-3 to TRBJ2-1; 9 nucleotides agree with TRBD2. The trim removed 8 bases at V and 0 bases at J, leaving 5 bases unmatched. CDR3 length: 15 residues. The germline CDR1 and CDR2 sequences are SGHTA and FQGTGA. CDR3 sequence (DNA): TGTGCCAGCGGAAATAGCGGGAGCTCCTACAATGAGCAGTTCTTC. This gives the protein CASGNSGSSYNEQFF. Based on the CDR3 plus reference TRBV7-3 and TRBJ2-1, the full variable domain is GAGVSQTPSNKVTEKGKYVELRCDPISGHTALYWYRQSLGQGPEFLIYFQGTGAADDSGLPNDRFFAVRPEGSVSTLKIQRTERGDSAVYLCASGNSGSSYNEQFFGPGTRLTVL.

The table lists this clonotype with a few counts. This rearrangement joins TRBV19 to TRBJ2-7, with 7 bases identical to TRBD1. With 5 bases clipped from V and 10 bases from J, the junction kept 14 bases outside the gene matches. This CDR3 has 14 residues. Germline-derived CDR1 and CDR2 are LNHDA and SQIVND (reference sequence). CDR3 nucleotide sequence: TGTGCCAGTAGTTTCACAGGACAGGTGGAGAAACAGTACTTC. It yields the protein CASSFTGQVEKQYF.